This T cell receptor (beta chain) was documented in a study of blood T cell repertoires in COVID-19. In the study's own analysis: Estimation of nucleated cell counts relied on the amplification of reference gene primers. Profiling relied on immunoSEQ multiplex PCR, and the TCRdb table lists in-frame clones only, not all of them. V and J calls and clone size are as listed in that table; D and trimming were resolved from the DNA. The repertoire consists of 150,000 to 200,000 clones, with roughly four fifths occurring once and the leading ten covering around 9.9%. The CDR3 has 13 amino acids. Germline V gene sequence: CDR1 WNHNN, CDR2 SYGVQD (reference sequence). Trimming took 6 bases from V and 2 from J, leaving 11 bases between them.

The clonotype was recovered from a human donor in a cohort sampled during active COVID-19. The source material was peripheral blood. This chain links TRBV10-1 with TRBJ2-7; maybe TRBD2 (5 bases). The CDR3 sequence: CASSSGKTYEQYF. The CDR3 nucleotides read TGCGCCAGCAGCTCGGGGAAAACCTACGAGCAGTACTTC.